The 27 T cell receptor beta chains in this list originate from one sample, sequenced in a study of blood T cell repertoires in COVID-19 (dated by TCRdb to 2020 to 2021). Preparation of the library involved the immunoSEQ multiplex PCR assay. TCRdb took this table from immuneACCESS and kept in-frame rearrangements with V and J called. Such tables lack part of the clones; where checked against another copy, unresolved V genes explain under half of the gap, and the rest is unexplained. Present in this sample are 150,000 to 200,000 clones, 84% of which were seen just once. The ten largest clonotypes hold about 16% of the sample. The sequenced material came from PBMCs or T cells enriched from blood (not recorded which). Every receptor here comes from a man aged 50 or older who had recovered from COVID-19.

This CDR3 reads CASSVEPTGVSSYEQYF. The CDR3 DNA follows: TGTGCCAGCAGCGTAGAACCGACAGGGGTTAGCTCCTACGAGCAGTACTTC. The rearrangement links TRBV9 to TRBJ2-7; 8 bases are a match to TRBD1. V trimming: 0 bases; J trimming: 0 bases; junction bases outside the gene matches: 8. This CDR3 has 17 residues. Germline V gene data show CDR1 as SGDLS and CDR2 as YYNGEE. Complete variable domain (other parts from reference TRBV9 and TRBJ2-7): DSGVTQTPKHLITATGQRVTLRCSPRSGDLSVYWYQQSLDQGLQFLIQYYNGEERAKGNILERFSAQQFPDLHSELNLSSLELGDSALYFCASSVEPTGVSSYEQYFGPGTRLTVT.

The chain joins TRBV10-3 to TRBJ2-3, with 8 bases identical to TRBD2. This CDR3 region has 14 residues. After removal of 3 bases from V and 5 bases from J, the junction contained 4 bases not matched to a gene. Germline values: CDR1 ENHRY, CDR2 SYGVKD. The CDR3 sequence is CAISDGTRGDTQYF. Written as DNA, the CDR3 is TGTGCCATCAGTGACGGGACTAGAGGAGATACGCAGTATTTT.

The chain uses TRBV5-1 and TRBJ2-2; TRBD1 might be the D (6 bases). Per germline, CDR1 SGHRS and CDR2 YFSETQ. V lost 4 bases and J lost 10, with 14 bases in between. This CDR3 comprises 13 residues. CDR3 amino acids: CASSPGERAELFF. CDR3 in DNA: TGCGCCAGCAGCCCAGGGGAACGAGCGGAGCTGTTTTTT.

The V call is TRBV6-5, the J call TRBJ2-7; D call uncertain. Germline CDR1 is MNHEY and CDR2 is SVGAGI. The length of the CDR3 is 14 residues. Trimming cost V 0 bases and J 4 bases, with 10 bases left between them. This CDR3 reads CASSYSPFSYEQYF. The CDR3 DNA follows: TGTGCCAGCAGTTACTCTCCGTTTAGTTACGAGCAGTACTTC.

The V call is TRBV6-4, the J call TRBJ1-4; D is unclear. The CDR3 is 11 residues long. V shed 2 bases and J shed 8 bases, with 3 bases lying between them. Germline lookup yields CDR1 MRHNA and CDR2 SNTAGT. This CDR3 is CASSDGEKLFF. CDR3 DNA: TGTGCCAGCAGTGACGGCGAAAAACTGTTTTTT.

The chain links TRBV5-8 to TRBJ1-4; 8 bases align to TRBD1. CDR1 SGHTS and CDR2 YDEGEE come from the germline V gene. Trimming cost V 0 bases and J 8 bases; bases outside gene matches: 6. The CDR3 is 15 residues long. The CDR3 is CASSLGTGSREKLFF. The CDR3 region has the DNA TGTGCCAGCAGCTTGGGGACAGGGTCGAGGGAAAAACTGTTTTTT.

The V call is TRBV10-2, the J call TRBJ1-5; D is possibly TRBD1 (5 bases). Per the germline V gene, CDR1 is WSHSY and CDR2 is SAAADI. Trimming cost V 5 bases and J 7 bases, with 18 bases left between them. The CDR3 sequence is 15 residues long. The CDR3 coding sequence is TGCGCCAGCAGTAAAGGGCAGGGAAAGAACCAGCCCCAGCATTTT. It yields the protein CASSKGQGKNQPQHF.

The chain employs TRBV5-1 and TRBJ1-1; the match to TRBD1 covers 11 bases. From germline, CDR1 is SGHRS and CDR2 YFSETQ. CDR3 length: 17 residues. V shed 2 bases, J shed 4 bases, and the junction held 10 bases outside the gene matches. This chain's CDR3 is CASSFRSLDRGPTEAFF. The CDR3 DNA follows: TGCGCCAGCAGCTTTAGGTCTCTGGACAGGGGGCCCACTGAAGCTTTCTTT.

This chain joins TRBV5-8 and TRBJ1-4; 8 bases are shared with TRBD1. The V segment lost 5 bases and the J segment 2 bases; nucleotides outside the gene matches: 5. The CDR3 is made up of 15 amino acids. CDR1 is SGHTS and CDR2 is YDEGEE in the germline V gene. The CDR3 DNA reads TGTGCCAGCAGATCGGACAGGGTTACTAATGAAAAACTGTTTTTT. Translating it yields CASRSDRVTNEKLFF.

This chain joins TRBV5-8 and TRBJ1-5; maybe TRBD1 (6 bases). The CDR3 has 16 amino acids. Trimming removed 2 bases at V and 0 bases at J, with 12 bases between. Germline lookup yields CDR1 SGHTS and CDR2 YDEGEE. The CDR3 reads CASSFTGTTSNQPQHF. DNA of the CDR3: TGTGCCAGCAGCTTCACCGGGACAACTAGCAATCAGCCCCAGCATTTT.

The chain uses TRBV4-1 and TRBJ2-1, with 10 bases lining up with TRBD2. The CDR3 covers 14 residues. The V gene's germline CDR1 is MGHRA and CDR2 YSYEKL. The junction had 2 bases not matched to a gene; V was cut back by 2 bases and J by 7 bases. In nucleotides, the CDR3 is TGCGCCAGCAGCCAATGGGGACTAGCGAATGAGCAGTTCTTC. Encoded protein: CASSQWGLANEQFF.

This sequence joins TRBV7-3 and TRBJ1-1; 7 bases agree with TRBD1. V trimming: 6 bases; J trimming: 1 base; junction bases outside the gene matches: 2. This CDR3 is 13 amino acids long. Germline V gene sequence: CDR1 SGHTA, CDR2 FQGTGA. CDR3 in DNA: TGTGCCAGCAGACAGGGGAGGAACACTGAAGCTTTCTTT. Translation: CASRQGRNTEAFF.

The chain is built from TRBV30 and TRBJ2-3; maybe TRBD1 (6 bases). Germline V lookup: CDR1 GTSNPN, CDR2 SVGIG (reference sequence). The V end was cut by 0 bases, the J end by 1 base, with 8 bases between. The CDR3 spans 14 residues. The CDR3, as DNA: TGTGCCTGGAGTGTAGGGACACGCACAGATACGCAGTATTTT. The encoded protein is CAWSVGTRTDTQYF.

The V call is TRBV5-5, the J call TRBJ1-1, with D perhaps TRBD1 (6 bases). CDR3 size: 15 residues. Between the trimmed V and J ends, which lost 7 bases and 4 bases, there was a span of 20 bases. Germline V gene sequence: CDR1 SGHKS, CDR2 YYEKEE (reference sequence). DNA of the CDR3: TGTGCCAGCTGTATGTCTGGGGGCTATCTCACTGAAGCTTTCTTT. Protein sequence: CASCMSGGYLTEAFF.

The rearrangement links TRBV7-2 to TRBJ1-6, with 9 bases that match TRBD1. The V gene's germline CDR1 is SGHTA and CDR2 FQGNSA. CDR3 size: 16 residues. V was clipped by 6 bases and J by 9 bases; unmatched bases: 12. CDR3 nucleotide sequence: TGTGCCAGCAGACCGAGGGGGACAGGGATTTTTTCACCCCTCCACTTT. Translated, it gives CASRPRGTGIFSPLHF.

The chain recombines TRBV14 with TRBJ1-3, with 7 bases identical to TRBD1. CDR3 length equals 14 residues. J lost 0 bases, V lost 5 bases, and 1 base had no gene match. Germline V gene data show CDR1 as SGHDN and CDR2 as FVKESK. The CDR3, as DNA: TGTGCCAGCAGCAGGGACAGCTCTGGAAACACCATATATTTT. Translating it yields CASSRDSSGNTIYF.

In this sample, this clone turned up a few times. The chain recombines TRBV7-2 with TRBJ2-7; no firm D call. There are 13 residues in the CDR3. In germline, CDR1 is SGHTA, CDR2 FQGNSA. V was shortened by 4 bases and J by 7 bases, with 14 bases between the two germline ends. The CDR3 DNA follows: TGTGCCAGCAGCTCTCGTAGGAGTATGGAGCAGTACTTC. Translation: CASSSRRSMEQYF.

The J gene is TRBJ1-1, the V gene TRBV28; D ambiguous. V lost 8 bases to trimming and J lost 8 bases, with 18 bases between them. The length of the CDR3 is 13 residues. The germline CDR1 and CDR2 sequences are MDHEN and SYDVKM. The CDR3 here is CASESFLMSEAFF. The CDR3 DNA sequence: TGTGCCAGCGAGTCCTTCCTTATGTCAGAAGCTTTCTTT.

The gene calls are TRBV4-1 and TRBJ1-6, with D unclear. CDR3 length equals 13 residues. V was cut by 0 bases and J by 14 bases, with 11 bases left in between. Germline V gene data show CDR1 as MGHRA and CDR2 as YSYEKL. The CDR3 nucleotides are TGCGCCAGCAGCCAAGAGCGGCAATTCACCCTCCACTTT. Its translation: CASSQERQFTLHF.

This rearrangement joins TRBV19 to TRBJ1-5, with D perhaps matching TRBD1 (6 bases). The V end lost 3 bases, the J end lost 7 bases, and 31 bases lay between the germline ends. CDR1 is LNHDA and CDR2 is SQIVND in the germline V gene (reference sequence). This CDR3 region has 20 residues. The CDR3 DNA sequence: TGTGCCAGTAGTATTCTGGGGGGGACCACAGGGTCAGGATCGAGCCAGCCCCAGCATTTT. Residues: CASSILGGTTGSGSSQPQHF.

The chain recombines TRBV9 with TRBJ1-3, with D possibly TRBD1 on 6 matching bases. Germline CDR1 reads SGDLS; CDR2 reads YYNGEE. This CDR3 spans 15 amino acids. The ends were cut back, 4 bases at V and 0 bases at J, with 11 bases in the middle. The chain's CDR3 is CASSPNRVSGNTIYF. The CDR3 coding sequence is TGTGCCAGCAGCCCTAACAGGGTCTCTGGAAACACCATATATTTT.

The chain couples TRBV5-1 to TRBJ1-2; no firm D call. This CDR3 is built from 12 residues. Trimming left V 0 bases short and J 8 bases short, with 8 bases between. Germline lookup yields CDR1 SGHRS and CDR2 YFSETQ. Here the CDR3 reads CASSLGGWGYTF. In nucleotides, the CDR3 is TGCGCCAGCAGCTTGGGAGGGTGGGGCTACACCTTC.

V is TRBV6-1 and J is TRBJ2-7; tentatively, D is TRBD2 (6 bases). Between the trimmed V and J ends, which lost 4 bases and 5 bases, there was a span of 21 bases. CDR1 is MNHNS, CDR2 SASEGT, per germline. The CDR3 is 16 amino acids. In nucleotides, the CDR3 is TGTGCCAGCAGTGCAGAGACTAGTTCTCCGGGGAACGAGCAGTACTTC. It specifies CASSAETSSPGNEQYF.

The CDR3 sequence: CASSSLRNTEAFF. Here the CDR3 DNA reads TGTGCCAGCAGTTCTCTGAGGAACACTGAAGCTTTCTTT. The V gene is TRBV12-3 or TRBV12-4, the J gene TRBJ1-1; D uncertain. V lost 4 bases, J lost 1 base, and 7 bases lay in between. The CDR3 length is 13 residues.

The J gene is TRBJ1-5, the V gene TRBV19; TRBD1 might be the D (6 bases). Between the trimmed V and J ends, which lost 6 bases and 3 bases, there was a span of 18 bases. The CDR3 totals 16 residues. Looked up from germline, CDR1 is LNHDA and CDR2 is SQIVND (reference sequence). The CDR3 DNA sequence: TGTGCCAGTAGAAGTATAGGGGGGGGTTACAATCAGCCCCAGCATTTT. The encoded protein is CASRSIGGGYNQPQHF. The full variable domain, its missing parts supplied by reference TRBV19 and TRBJ1-5, is DGGITQSPKYLFRKEGQNVTLSCEQNLNHDAMYWYRQDPGQGLRLIYYSQIVNDFQKGDIAEGYSVSREKKESFPLTVTSAQKNPTAFYLCASRSIGGGYNQPQHFGDGTRLSIL.

The rearrangement uses TRBV28 and TRBJ1-5; D is unclear. Germline loops: CDR1 MDHEN, CDR2 SYDVKM. The CDR3 has 18 amino acids. Trimming stripped 6 bases from V and 3 bases from J, with 24 bases between. CDR3 sequence reads: CASRESENRALNNQPQHF. For the CDR3, the DNA is TGTGCCAGCAGAGAGTCGGAGAATCGAGCGCTTAACAATCAGCCCCAGCATTTT.

The V and J genes are TRBV5-1 and TRBJ1-3; 10 bases are shared with TRBD1. The J segment lost 2 bases and the V segment lost 4 bases, leaving 12 bases of the junction unmatched. CDR3 size: 18 residues. Germline assignment: CDR1 SGHRS and CDR2 YFSETQ. The CDR3 DNA reads as TGCGCCAGCAGCCCAACGGGACAGGGGTCTAGTCCTGGAAACACCATATATTTT. Amino acids: CASSPTGQGSSPGNTIYF.